This T cell receptor beta chain was observed in a study of cytomegalovirus exposure and HLA in healthy donors. Study-wide points: A further, later analysis showed that HLA-associated TCR beta chains (compared with equally common others) were more clonally expanded.

Germline V gene data show CDR1 as MGHRA and CDR2 as YSYEKL. V lost 4 bases and J lost 7, with 19 bases in between. CDR3 size: 16 residues. Concerning this clone: Antigen specificity is unknown.

Primers: 60 Vbeta forward and 13 Jbeta reverse. The assay was immunoSEQ multiplex PCR, and TCRdb's table has in-frame clones only and misses some. Of about 82,000 clones detected, over 75% appear once; the ten largest clones hold about 3%. Source material: PBMCs. The genes are TRBV4-1 and TRBJ1-4; D call uncertain. The clonotype originates from a man aged 50 or older in good health and CMV-seronegative. This CDR3 reads CASSLARGGNGEKLFF. CDR3 nucleotides: TGCGCCAGCAGCCTCGCGCGGGGAGGGAATGGTGAAAAACTGTTTTTT.